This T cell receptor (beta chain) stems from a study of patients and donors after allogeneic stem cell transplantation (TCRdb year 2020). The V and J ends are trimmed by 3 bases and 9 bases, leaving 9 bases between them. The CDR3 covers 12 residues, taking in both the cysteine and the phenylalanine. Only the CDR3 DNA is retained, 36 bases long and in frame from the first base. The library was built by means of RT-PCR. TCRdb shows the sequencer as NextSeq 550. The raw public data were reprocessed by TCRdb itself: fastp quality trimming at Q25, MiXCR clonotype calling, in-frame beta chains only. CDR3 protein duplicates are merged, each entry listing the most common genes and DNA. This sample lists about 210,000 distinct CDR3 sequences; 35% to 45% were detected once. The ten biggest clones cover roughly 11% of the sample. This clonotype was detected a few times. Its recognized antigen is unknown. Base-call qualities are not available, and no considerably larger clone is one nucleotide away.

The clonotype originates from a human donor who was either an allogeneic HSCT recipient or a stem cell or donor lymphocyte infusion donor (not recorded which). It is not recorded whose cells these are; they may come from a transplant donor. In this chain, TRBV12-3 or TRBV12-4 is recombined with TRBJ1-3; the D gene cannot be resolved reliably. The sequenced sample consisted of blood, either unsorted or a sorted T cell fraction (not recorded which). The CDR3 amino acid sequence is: CASSFRGSTIYF. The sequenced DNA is TGTGCCAGCAGTTTCCGCGGGTCCACCATATATTTT.